Detailed here is one TCR beta chain. This clonotype appeared many times. No antigen is known for it. Within one base of it there is no much larger clone, and no base qualities were kept. This record belongs to a study of T cells in Graves' hyperthyroidism and ophthalmopathy (dated by TCRdb to 2018 to 2020). Regarding the complete study: Peripheral blood samples were taken at the time of initial diagnosis, prior to any treatment. In several Graves' hyperthyroidism patients, the study also compared T-cell repertoires from thyroid tissue with T-cell repertoires from blood. For training and testing, the 100 or so patients in the discovery cohort were randomly divided in a 7:3 ratio. Prospective prediction of ophthalmopathy was tested in an independent validation cohort of 18 hyperthyroidism patients and 17 patients who later progressed to ophthalmopathy. After blood sampling, hyperthyroidism patients were treated with methimazole at a starting dose of 30 mg daily, and ophthalmopathy patients were treated with high-dose intravenous methylprednisolone. TCR V-J signatures able to tell the groups apart were searched for in a discovery cohort of about a hundred patients, of whom around 43 had Graves' ophthalmopathy and about 60 had stable Graves' hyperthyroidism. The paper describes TCR Vbeta CDR3 sequencing of around 140 peripheral blood samples, made up of 40 to 45 ophthalmopathy patients, 70 to 80 hyperthyroidism patients and about 17 progressor patients.

The V end gives up 4 bases and the J end 3 bases, leaving 4 bases in the junction not matched to a gene. Reading the germline V gene gives CDR1 LGHNT and CDR2 FRNRAP. The CDR3 covers 14 residues, taking in both the cysteine and the phenylalanine. Left in the record is the CDR3 DNA by itself, 42 bases read in frame from the first base. In the ophthalmopathy patients, disease was moderately to severely active, with a Clinical Activity Score of 3 or more, a NOSPECS grade of 4 or more, and a duration of less than 3 months. Exclusion was applied to patients with uncontrolled infections, other autoimmune diseases, pregnancy or lactation. Diagnoses were established on the basis of clinical symptoms, serum thyroxine and TRAb, thyroid ultrasound, and orbital computed tomography. PBMCs were isolated from more than 9 ml of fresh peripheral blood by Ficoll-Paque density gradient centrifugation. Trizol reagent was used to extract total RNA, and RNA quality was then checked on an Agilent 2100 Bioanalyzer.

Amplification of TCR beta CDR3 regions was carried out from RNA transcripts. The first round of RT-PCR for the TCR CDR3 was performed with the HTBI primer set and the Qiagen OneStep RT-PCR kit. A second multiplex PCR round built the libraries, followed by size selection and purification. Libraries were sequenced paired-end with 100 bp reads on an Illumina HiSeq2000. The source study handled its data this way. Raw data were processed with SOAPnuke, discarding reads with adapters, uncalled bases, mean Phred below 15, or no exact constant-primer or identifier match. High-quality paired reads were merged using COPE v1.2.5, and each unique nucleotide sequence was defined as a clonotype. MiTCR v1.1 was used to align the clonotypes against IMGT TRBV, TRBD and TRBJ reference segments. The analysis included only V-J combinations with a frequency above 0.0001, which together covered 98% to 99.2% of the repertoires. The TCS score was defined as F50 (clonal expansion) divided by E x V (chaos), with BLOSUM62-based TCRdist calculated between CDR3 peptides within each V-J. Welch's t-statistics and random forest reduced around 510 V-J features to roughly 13, which were used in a naive Bayes classifier (R e1071). The public reads were quality trimmed at Q25 with fastp and then assembled into clones with MiXCR by TCRdb, keeping productive beta chains. Rows are unified per CDR3 protein, each entry keeping the most common DNA and genes. TCRdb's processing, not the authors', yielded these V and J calls. This sample lists around 570,000 distinct CDR3 sequences; 15% to 20% were detected once. The ten largest clones take up roughly 47% of the sample.

The paper's findings and limits, for the study overall: During validation, the model predicted progression to ophthalmopathy a median of around 7 months ahead of onset, with 60% to 71% sensitivity and 72% to 85% specificity. Blood samples also contained most of the expanded thyroid clonotypes (frequency above 0.001), which suggests that blood repertoires may reflect thyroid immune responses. Ophthalmopathy was separated from stable hyperthyroidism by a 13 V-J signature model, with around 90% sensitivity and 81% to 82% specificity obtained in cross-validation and 80%/75% obtained in testing. Sample size was not statistically predetermined, and investigators were not blinded to group allocation.

Sequencing used blood. The clonotype comes from a man aged 40-49 years with Graves' ophthalmopathy. The chain uses TRBV12-5 and TRBJ2-7; 9 nucleotides in the junction match TRBD1. The CDR3 region has the sequence CASGSPTGGYEQYF. The DNA sequence is as follows: TGTGCTAGTGGTTCGCCGACAGGGGGCTACGAGCAGTACTTC.